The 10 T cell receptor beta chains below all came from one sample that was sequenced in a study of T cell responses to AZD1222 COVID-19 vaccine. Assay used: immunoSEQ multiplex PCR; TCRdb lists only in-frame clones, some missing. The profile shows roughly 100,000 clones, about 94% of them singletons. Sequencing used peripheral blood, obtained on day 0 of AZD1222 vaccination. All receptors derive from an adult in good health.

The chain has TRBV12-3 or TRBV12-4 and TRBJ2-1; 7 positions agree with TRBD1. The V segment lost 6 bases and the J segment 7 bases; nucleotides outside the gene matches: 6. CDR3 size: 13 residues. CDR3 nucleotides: TGTGCCAGCAGAAACGACAGGGAAAATGAGCAGTTCTTC. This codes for CASRNDRENEQFF.

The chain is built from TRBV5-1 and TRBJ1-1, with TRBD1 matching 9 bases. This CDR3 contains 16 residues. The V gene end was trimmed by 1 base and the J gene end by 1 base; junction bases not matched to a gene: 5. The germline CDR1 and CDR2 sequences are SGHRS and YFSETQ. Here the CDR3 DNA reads TGCGCCAGCAGCTTGACCTCGACAGGGGGGAACACTGAAGCTTTCTTT. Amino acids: CASSLTSTGGNTEAFF.

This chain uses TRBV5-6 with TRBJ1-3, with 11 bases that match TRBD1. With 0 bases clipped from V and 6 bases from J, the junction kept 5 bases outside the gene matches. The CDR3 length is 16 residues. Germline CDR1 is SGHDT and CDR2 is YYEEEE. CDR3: CASSLADRGPENTIYF. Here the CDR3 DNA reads TGTGCCAGCAGCTTGGCGGACAGGGGGCCTGAAAACACCATATATTTT.

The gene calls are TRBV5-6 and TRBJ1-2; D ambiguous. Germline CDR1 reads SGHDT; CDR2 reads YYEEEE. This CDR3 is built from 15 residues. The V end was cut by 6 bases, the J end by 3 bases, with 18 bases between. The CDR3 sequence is CASTPDPENYYGYTF. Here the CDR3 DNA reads TGTGCCAGCACCCCGGACCCAGAGAATTACTATGGCTACACCTTC.

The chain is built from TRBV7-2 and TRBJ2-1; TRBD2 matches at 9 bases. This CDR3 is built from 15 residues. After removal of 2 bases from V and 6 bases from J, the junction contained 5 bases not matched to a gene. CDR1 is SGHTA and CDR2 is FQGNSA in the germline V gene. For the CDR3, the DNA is TGTGCCAGCAGCTTACAGGCTAGCGGGACCAATGAGCAGTTCTTC. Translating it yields CASSLQASGTNEQFF. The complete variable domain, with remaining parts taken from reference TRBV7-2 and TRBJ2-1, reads GAGVSQSPSNKVTEKGKDVELRCDPISGHTALYWYRQSLGQGLEFLIYFQGNSAPDKSGLPSDRFSAERTGGSVSTLTIQRTQQEDSAVYLCASSLQASGTNEQFFGPGTRLTVL.

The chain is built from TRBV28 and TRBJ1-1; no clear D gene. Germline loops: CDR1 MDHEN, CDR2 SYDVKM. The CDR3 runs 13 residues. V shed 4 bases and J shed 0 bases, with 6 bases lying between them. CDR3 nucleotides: TGTGCCAGCAGTTGGGCCTTGAACACTGAAGCTTTCTTT. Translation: CASSWALNTEAFF.

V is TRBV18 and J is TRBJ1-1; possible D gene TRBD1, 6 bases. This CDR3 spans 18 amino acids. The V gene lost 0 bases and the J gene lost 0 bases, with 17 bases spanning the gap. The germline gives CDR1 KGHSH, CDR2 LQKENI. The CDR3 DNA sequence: TGTGCCAGCTCACCACCGAATGGTCAGGGGATTATGAACACTGAAGCTTTCTTT. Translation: CASSPPNGQGIMNTEAFF.

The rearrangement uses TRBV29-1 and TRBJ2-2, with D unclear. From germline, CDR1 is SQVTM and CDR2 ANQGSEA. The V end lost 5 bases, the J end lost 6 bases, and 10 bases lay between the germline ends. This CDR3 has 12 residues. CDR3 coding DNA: TGCAGCGTTTTCCTGGACGCCGGGGAGCTGTTTTTT. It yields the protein CSVFLDAGELFF.

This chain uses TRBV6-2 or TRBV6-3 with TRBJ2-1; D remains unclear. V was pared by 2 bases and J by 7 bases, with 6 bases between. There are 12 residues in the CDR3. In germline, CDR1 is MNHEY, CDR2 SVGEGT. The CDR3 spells CASSYVRNEQFF. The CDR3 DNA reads TGTGCCAGCAGTTACGTTAGAAATGAGCAGTTCTTC.

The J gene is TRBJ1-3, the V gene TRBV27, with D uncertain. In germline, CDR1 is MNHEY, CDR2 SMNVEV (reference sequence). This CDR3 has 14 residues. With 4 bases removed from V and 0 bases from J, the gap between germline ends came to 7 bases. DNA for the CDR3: TGTGCCAGCAGTTCGGGCTACTCTGGAAACACCATATATTTT. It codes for CASSSGYSGNTIYF.